The rows below give T cell receptor beta chains drawn from one sample of a study of cytomegalovirus exposure and HLA in healthy donors. Some clones are missing from TCRdb's copy, which holds only in-frame ones; the method was immunoSEQ multiplex PCR. The sample holds roughly 130,000 clones; 70% to 85% are singletons and the top ten take about 2.7%. The sequenced sample consisted of PBMCs. These TCRs come from a woman in her late teens or twenties in good health and CMV-seropositive. The CDR3 runs from the conserved cysteine through the conserved F or W. Fields, in order: clone size, D gene, V gene, J gene, CDR3 DNA, CDR3 protein. The D gene is left open where the match is weak. Where a row states a size, it is once, few, many or the class of an expanded clone; other rows omit it.

.	TRBD2	TRBV5-1	TRBJ2-1	TGCGCCAGCAGCCCCAGTCTAGCGGGGGGCGACAATGAGCAGTTCTTC	CASSPSLAGGDNEQFF
once	TRBD1	TRBV28	TRBJ1-3	TGTGCCAGCAGGACAGGGCACTCTGGAAACACCATATATTTT	CASRTGHSGNTIYF
.	.	TRBV4-1	TRBJ2-5	TGCGCCAGCAGCTCCATCGGGAACAAGACCCAGTACTTC	CASSSIGNKTQYF
.	TRBD1	TRBV27	TRBJ2-7	TGTGCCAGCAGTGACCGCCAGGGGGTGGACGAGCAGTACTTC	CASSDRQGVDEQYF
.	.	TRBV6-5	TRBJ2-5	TGTGCCAGCACCAGAATGGCGGGGAGAGAGACCCAGTACTTC	CASTRMAGRETQYF
.	.	TRBV6-4	TRBJ2-1	TGTGCCAGCAGTGACTCGAGTCAGGGCGGTACTGAGCAGTTCTTC	CASSDSSQGGTEQFF
once	TRBD1	TRBV10-3	TRBJ1-5	TGTGCCACGTCGACAGGGCCGAATCAGCCCCAGCATTTT	CATSTGPNQPQHF
.	.	TRBV5-4	TRBJ1-6	TGTGCCAGCAGCTTAAGGGGCTCCTATAATTCACCCCTCCACTTT	CASSLRGSYNSPLHF
.	.	TRBV18	TRBJ2-3	TGTGCCAGCTCACCGGGGGCAATAACAGATACGCAGTATTTT	CASSPGAITDTQYF
once	TRBD1	TRBV4-1	TRBJ1-4	TGCGCCAGCAGCCCCATCGACAGGGGGTTGGGAAAACTGTTTTTT	CASSPIDRGLGKLFF
.	TRBD2	TRBV6-6	TRBJ2-7	TGTGCCAGCAGGGTAGCGGGGGGGCCTGGAGTAAACGAGCAGTACTTC	CASRVAGGPGVNEQYF
few	.	TRBV28	TRBJ1-5	TGTGCCAGCAGCTCAGGACAGTTTAGCAATCAGCCCCAGCATTTT	CASSSGQFSNQPQHF
once	TRBD1	TRBV5-1	TRBJ2-7	TGCGCCAGCAGCTATGGGGACAGGGGGAACTACGAGCAGTACTTC	CASSYGDRGNYEQYF
.	.	TRBV30	TRBJ1-2	TGTGCCTGGACCGACACCTATGGCTACACCTTC	CAWTDTYGYTF
.	.	TRBV25-1	TRBJ2-3	TGTGCCAGCAGTGAATCGACTGGGAGCACAGATACGCAGTATTTT	CASSESTGSTDTQYF
.	TRBD2	TRBV27	TRBJ2-3	TGTGCCGACCACGATCAGCGGGGTAGCACAGATACGCAGTATTTT	CADHDQRGSTDTQYF
.	TRBD1	TRBV5-1	TRBJ2-7	TGCGCCAGCAGCTTTCAAACCGGGACAGGGACCTACGAGCAGTACTTC	CASSFQTGTGTYEQYF
.	.	TRBV19	TRBJ1-5	TGTGCCAGTAGCAAAGACAGTAGCAATCAGCCCCAGCATTTT	CASSKDSSNQPQHF
.	TRBD1	TRBV11-2	TRBJ2-3	TGTGCCAGCAGCTTAGGGGACAGCAAACCGAGCACAGATACGCAGTATTTT	CASSLGDSKPSTDTQYF
.	TRBD1	TRBV4-1	TRBJ1-3	TGCGCCAGCAGCCCGGGACAGATCTTCGGGGGTGGAAACACCATATATTTT	CASSPGQIFGGGNTIYF
.	.	TRBV6-1	TRBJ1-2	TGTGCCAGCGGAACACCCGAGGGTGGCTACACCTTC	CASGTPEGGYTF
.	.	TRBV19	TRBJ2-7	TGTGCCAGCCAGGGTTCCGAGCAGTACTTC	CASQGSEQYF
.	.	TRBV7-8	TRBJ2-3	TGTGCCAGCAGCTTTAGAGCGGTGATCTCAGATACGCAGTATTTT	CASSFRAVISDTQYF
few	.	TRBV14	TRBJ1-1	TGTGCCAGCAGCCCCTTTATGGGCGATGGCACTGAAGCTTTCTTT	CASSPFMGDGTEAFF